This passage covers 5 T cell receptor beta chains from one sample sequenced in a study of blood T cell repertoires in COVID-19. Here immunoSEQ multiplex PCR was the method, and the copy in TCRdb shows in-frame clones only, minus some. The top ten hold 3.4% of the sample, which has about 140,000 clones, approximately 85% seen once. The specimen was PBMCs or T cells enriched from blood (not recorded which). The receptor source for this set is a woman between 50 and 59 years old with acute COVID-19.

V gene TRBV28 combines with J gene TRBJ2-1, with D perhaps matching TRBD1 (5 bases). The CDR3 totals 15 residues. Trimming shortened V by 5 bases and J by 0 bases, and 11 bases separated the two germline ends. Germline loops: CDR1 MDHEN, CDR2 SYDVKM. CDR3 sequence: CASSHRQSSYNEQFF. The CDR3, as DNA: TGTGCCAGCAGTCACCGACAGAGCTCCTACAATGAGCAGTTCTTC.

This rearrangement joins TRBV30 to TRBJ2-1; D might be TRBD2 (6 bases). This CDR3 has 11 amino acids. Between the trimmed V and J ends, which lost 5 bases and 4 bases, there was a span of 6 bases. Germline V CDR1 and CDR2: GTSNPN, SVGIG (reference sequence). The CDR3 coding sequence is TGTGCCTGGGGGACTTACAATGAGCAGTTCTTC. Protein: CAWGTYNEQFF.

The chain joins TRBV19 to TRBJ2-2, with D hard to call. Deletions cut 0 bases from V and 7 bases from J, with 15 bases between. Per the germline V gene, CDR1 is LNHDA and CDR2 is SQIVND (reference sequence). The CDR3 totals 16 residues. CDR3 loop: CASSIDWAGGDGELFF. The CDR3 coding sequence is TGTGCCAGTAGTATAGATTGGGCAGGTGGTGACGGGGAGCTGTTTTTT.

This clone was seen a handful of times. This chain joins TRBV24-1 and TRBJ1-2; possible D gene TRBD1, 5 bases. The CDR3 consists of 16 residues. Germline V gene data show CDR1 as KGHDR and CDR2 as SFDVKD. Trimming pared 4 bases from V and 0 bases from J, leaving 14 bases between. The CDR3 reads CATSDPKDNPNYGYTF. In nucleotides, the CDR3 is TGTGCCACCAGTGACCCGAAGGACAATCCTAACTATGGCTACACCTTC.

The J gene is TRBJ2-5, the V gene TRBV12-3 or TRBV12-4; D uncertain. The CDR3 loop spans 12 amino acids. Trimming left V 3 bases short and J 7 bases short, with 9 bases between. As DNA, the CDR3 is TGTGCCAGCAGTTTCCGGCCGGGGACCCAGTACTTC. This translates into CASSFRPGTQYF.